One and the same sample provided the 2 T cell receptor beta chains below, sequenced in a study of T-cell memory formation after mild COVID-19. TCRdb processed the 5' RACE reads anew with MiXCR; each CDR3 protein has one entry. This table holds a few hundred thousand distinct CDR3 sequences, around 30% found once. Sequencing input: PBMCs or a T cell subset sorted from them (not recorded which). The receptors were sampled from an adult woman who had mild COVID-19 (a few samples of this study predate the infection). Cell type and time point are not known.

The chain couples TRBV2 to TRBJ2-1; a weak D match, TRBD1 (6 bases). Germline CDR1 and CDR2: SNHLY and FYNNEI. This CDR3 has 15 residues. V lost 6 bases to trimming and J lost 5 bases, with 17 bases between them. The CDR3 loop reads CASSLQGIPNNEQFF. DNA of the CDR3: TGTGCCAGCAGCCTACAGGGAATTCCCAACAATGAGCAGTTCTTC.

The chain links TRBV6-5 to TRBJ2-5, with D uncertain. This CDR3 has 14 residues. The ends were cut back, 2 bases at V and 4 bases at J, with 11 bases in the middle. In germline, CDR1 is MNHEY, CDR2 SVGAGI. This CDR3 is CASSYRPSIETQYF. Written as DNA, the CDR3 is TGTGCCAGCAGTTACAGACCTTCGATAGAGACCCAGTACTTC.